The following is a T cell receptor beta chain sequence with its context. Its antigen is still unknown. This record comes from a study of identical twins. Study results and caveats: Where beta out-of-frame sequences were concerned, excess twin sharing was weaker.

Germline assignment: CDR1 LGHNA and CDR2 YSLEER. The CDR3 covers 13 residues. Trimming left V 1 base short and J 7 bases short, with 8 bases between. TCRdb fed the 5' RACE reads into MiXCR, producing one record per CDR3 protein. The sample holds about 720,000 distinct CDR3 sequences, 8.6% seen once. The same specimen was also included in a second study, on yellow fever vaccine responses in identical twins.

The genes are TRBV4-3 and TRBJ2-1; D uncertain. This TCR came from a woman aged 18-30 years in good health. Sequences were obtained from PBMCs. The CDR3 sequence: CASSQAAANEQFF. Written as DNA, the CDR3 is TGCGCCAGCAGCCAAGCGGCGGCGAATGAGCAGTTCTTC.